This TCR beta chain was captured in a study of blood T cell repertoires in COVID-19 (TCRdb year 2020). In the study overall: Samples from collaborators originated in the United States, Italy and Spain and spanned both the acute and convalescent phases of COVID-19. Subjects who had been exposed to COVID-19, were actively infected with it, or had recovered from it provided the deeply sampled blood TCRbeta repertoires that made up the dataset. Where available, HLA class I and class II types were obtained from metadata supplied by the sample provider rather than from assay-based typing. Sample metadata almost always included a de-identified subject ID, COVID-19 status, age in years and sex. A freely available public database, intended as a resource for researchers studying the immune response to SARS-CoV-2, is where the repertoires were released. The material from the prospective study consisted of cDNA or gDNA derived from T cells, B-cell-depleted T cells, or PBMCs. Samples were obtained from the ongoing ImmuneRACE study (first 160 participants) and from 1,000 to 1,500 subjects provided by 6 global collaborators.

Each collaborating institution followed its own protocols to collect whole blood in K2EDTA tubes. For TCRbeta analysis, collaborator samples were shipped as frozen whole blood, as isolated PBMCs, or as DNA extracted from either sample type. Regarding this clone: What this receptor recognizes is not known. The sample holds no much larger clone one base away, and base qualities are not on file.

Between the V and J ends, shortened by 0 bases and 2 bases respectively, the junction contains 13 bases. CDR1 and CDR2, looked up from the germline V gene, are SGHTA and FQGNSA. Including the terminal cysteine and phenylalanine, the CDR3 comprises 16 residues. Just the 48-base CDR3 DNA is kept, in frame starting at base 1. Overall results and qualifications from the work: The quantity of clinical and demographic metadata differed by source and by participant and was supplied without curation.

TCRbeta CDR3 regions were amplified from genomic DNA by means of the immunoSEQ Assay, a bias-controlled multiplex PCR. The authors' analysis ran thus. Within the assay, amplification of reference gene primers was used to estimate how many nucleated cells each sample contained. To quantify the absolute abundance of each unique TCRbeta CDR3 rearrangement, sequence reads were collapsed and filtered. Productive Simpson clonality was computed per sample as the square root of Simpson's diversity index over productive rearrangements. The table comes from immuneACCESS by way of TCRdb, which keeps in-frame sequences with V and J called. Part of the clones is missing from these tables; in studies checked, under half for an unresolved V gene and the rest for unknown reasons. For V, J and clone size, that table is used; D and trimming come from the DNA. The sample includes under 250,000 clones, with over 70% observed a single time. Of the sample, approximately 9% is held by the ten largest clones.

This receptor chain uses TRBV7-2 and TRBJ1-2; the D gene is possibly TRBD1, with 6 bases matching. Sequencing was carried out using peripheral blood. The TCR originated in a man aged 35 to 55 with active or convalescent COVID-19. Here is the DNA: TGTGCCAGCAGCTTAGCGCGTCCAGGACAGAACTATGGCTACACCTTC. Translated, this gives CASSLARPGQNYGYTF.